In this sample, the clone carrying this T cell receptor (beta chain) turned up a few times. Its antigen is still unknown. CDR3 size: 14 residues. Trimming stripped 0 bases from V and 8 bases from J, with 12 bases between. The germline CDR1 and CDR2 sequences are SGDLS and YYNGEE. The sample belongs to a study of cytomegalovirus exposure and HLA in healthy donors. Findings and limits, study-wide: What TCR beta sequences reportedly achieved was accurate prediction of HLA-A and HLA-B alleles in most subjects. Sequencing likely caused a cluster of highly shared sequence variants.

Researchers ran the PCR with 60 Vbeta and 13 Jbeta primers. Sequencing was performed with immunoSEQ multiplex PCR; in TCRdb, only in-frame clones are kept and a portion is missing. The table lists 200,000 or so clones, more than 80% of them singletons. Material for sequencing was PBMCs. The source of this sequence is a young man in good health and CMV-seronegative. The V gene is TRBV9, the J gene TRBJ1-5; weak D call: TRBD1 (6 bases). CDR3 amino acids: CASSVEGDIEPQHF. In nucleotides, the CDR3 is TGTGCCAGCAGCGTAGAAGGGGACATTGAGCCCCAGCATTTT.